The T cell receptor beta chain described here comes from a study of blood T cell repertoires in COVID-19. A few counts support this clone. This table comes from immunoSEQ multiplex PCR, and its TCRdb copy is limited to in-frame clones, with some not included. Seen here are around 210,000 clones, around 85% observed once, and the top ten hold approximately 0.97%. The CDR3 has 15 residues. J gave up 8 bases and V 0 bases, and 2 bases lay outside the gene matches. CDR1 MRHNA and CDR2 SNTAGT come from the germline V gene. During active infection, Seattle patients enrolled and were then monitored through disease.

The source of this sequence is a man between 60 and 70 years old with COVID-19, enrolled during active disease. The sample comprised peripheral blood. The rearrangement links TRBV6-4 to TRBJ1-6; TRBD1 matches at 9 bases. CDR3 loop: CASSDSDRGDSPLHF. Written as DNA, the CDR3 is TGTGCCAGCAGTGACTCAGACAGGGGGGATTCACCCCTCCACTTT.